The sequence of this T cell receptor (beta chain) was determined in a study of T cell changes during pregnancy in multiple sclerosis. The repertoire was sequenced with immunoSEQ multiplex PCR; TCRdb's copy has only in-frame clones and lacks some. The profile shows about 93,000 clones, more than 85% of them singletons. The specimen comprised peripheral blood, sampled before pregnancy. The receptor comes from a female donor with multiple sclerosis, enrolled in a pregnancy study.

The CDR3 DNA sequence: TGTGCCAGCAGTGGACTAGCGGGAGCCTACAATGAGCAGTTCTTC. This gives the protein CASSGLAGAYNEQFF. The V and J genes are TRBV2 and TRBJ2-1; 12 bases map to TRBD2. The CDR3 extends over 15 amino acids. Germline loops: CDR1 SNHLY, CDR2 FYNNEI. The J segment lost 2 bases and the V segment lost 4 bases, leaving 0 bases of the junction unmatched. The full variable domain, in which reference TRBV2 and TRBJ2-1 provide the parts outside the CDR3, is EPEVTQTPSHQVTQMGQEVILRCVPISNHLYFYWYRQILGQKVEFLVSFYNNEISEKSEIFDDQFSVERPDGSNFTLKIRSTKLEDSAMYFCASSGLAGAYNEQFFGPGTRLTVL.